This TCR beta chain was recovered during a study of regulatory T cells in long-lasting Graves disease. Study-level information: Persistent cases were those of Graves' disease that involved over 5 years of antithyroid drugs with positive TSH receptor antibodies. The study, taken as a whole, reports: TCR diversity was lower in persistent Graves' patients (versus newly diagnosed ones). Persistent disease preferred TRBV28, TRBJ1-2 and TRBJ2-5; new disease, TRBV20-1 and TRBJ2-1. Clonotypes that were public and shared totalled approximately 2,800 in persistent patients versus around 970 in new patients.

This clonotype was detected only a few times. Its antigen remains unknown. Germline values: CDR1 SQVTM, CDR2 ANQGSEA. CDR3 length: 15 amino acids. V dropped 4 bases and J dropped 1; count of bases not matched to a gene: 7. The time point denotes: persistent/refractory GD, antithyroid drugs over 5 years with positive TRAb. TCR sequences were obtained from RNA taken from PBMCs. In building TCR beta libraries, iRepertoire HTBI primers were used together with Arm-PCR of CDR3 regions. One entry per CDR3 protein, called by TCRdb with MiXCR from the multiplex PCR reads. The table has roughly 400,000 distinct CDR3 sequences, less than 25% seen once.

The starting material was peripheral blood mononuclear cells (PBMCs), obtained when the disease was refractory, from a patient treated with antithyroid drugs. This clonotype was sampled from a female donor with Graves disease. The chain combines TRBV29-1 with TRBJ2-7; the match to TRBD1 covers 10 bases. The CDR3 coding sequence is TGCAGCGTTGGGGATTGGGACAGGGGTTCCTACGAGCAGTACTTC. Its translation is CSVGDWDRGSYEQYF.